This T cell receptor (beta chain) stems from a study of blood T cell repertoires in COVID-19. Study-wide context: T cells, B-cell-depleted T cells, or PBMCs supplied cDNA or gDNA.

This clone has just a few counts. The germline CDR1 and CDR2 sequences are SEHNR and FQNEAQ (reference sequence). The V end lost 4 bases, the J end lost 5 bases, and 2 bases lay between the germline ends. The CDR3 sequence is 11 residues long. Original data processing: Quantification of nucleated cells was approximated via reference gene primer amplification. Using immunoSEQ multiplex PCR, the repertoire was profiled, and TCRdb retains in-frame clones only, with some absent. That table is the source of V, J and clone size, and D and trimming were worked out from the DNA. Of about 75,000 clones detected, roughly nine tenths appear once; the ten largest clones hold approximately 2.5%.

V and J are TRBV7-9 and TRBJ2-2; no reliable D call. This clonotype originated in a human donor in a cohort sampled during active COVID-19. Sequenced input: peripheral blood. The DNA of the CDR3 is TGTGCCAGCAGCTCTACCGGGGAGCTGTTTTTT. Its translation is CASSSTGELFF.